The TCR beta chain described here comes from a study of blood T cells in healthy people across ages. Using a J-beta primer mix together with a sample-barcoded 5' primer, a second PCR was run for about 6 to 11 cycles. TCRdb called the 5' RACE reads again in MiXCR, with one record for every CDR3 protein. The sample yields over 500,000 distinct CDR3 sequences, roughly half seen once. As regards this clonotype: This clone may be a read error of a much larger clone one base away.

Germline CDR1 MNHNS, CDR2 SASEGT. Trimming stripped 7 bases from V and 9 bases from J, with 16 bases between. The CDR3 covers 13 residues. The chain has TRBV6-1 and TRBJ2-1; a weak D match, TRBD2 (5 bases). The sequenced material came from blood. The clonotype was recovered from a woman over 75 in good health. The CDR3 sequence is CASILRLTSEQFF. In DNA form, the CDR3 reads TGTGCCAGCATCCTTAGACTAACCAGTGAGCAGTTCTTC.